This passage covers 3 T cell receptor beta chains from one sample sequenced in a study of blood T cell repertoires in COVID-19. Generated by immunoSEQ multiplex PCR, the TCRdb table keeps only in-frame clones and is missing some. The sample has approximately 110,000 clones; 70% to 85% are singletons. Material for sequencing was peripheral blood. These receptors all stem from a human donor with acute or convalescent COVID-19. The donor label of this sample is uncertain.

The chain has TRBV2 and TRBJ1-1; no definite D call. The CDR3 is 15 residues long. Germline V gene lookup returns CDR1 SNHLY and CDR2 FYNNEI. V was cut by 1 base and J by 7 bases, with 16 bases left in between. In nucleotides, the CDR3 is TGTGCCAGCAGTGAAGTGGGAGTCCTGTTGGGTGAAGCTTTCTTT. Amino acid sequence: CASSEVGVLLGEAFF.

The rearrangement uses TRBV10-2 and TRBJ1-5; D might be TRBD1 (5 bases). The CDR3 has 16 amino acids. Trimming took off 0 bases at V and 1 base at J, with 10 bases between the two ends. Looked up from germline, CDR1 is WSHSY and CDR2 is SAAADI. CDR3: CASSESGGVSNQPQHF. CDR3 sequence (DNA): TGCGCCAGCAGTGAGTCGGGAGGGGTGAGCAATCAGCCCCAGCATTTT.

This clone has a count of ten or more. The chain uses TRBV28 and TRBJ1-2; D uncertain. V was pared by 5 bases and J by 4 bases, with 11 bases between. CDR1 and CDR2 (germline): MDHEN, SYDVKM. This CDR3 contains 13 residues. The CDR3 sequence: CASSPEQVYGYTF. CDR3 DNA sequence: TGTGCCAGCAGTCCCGAGCAAGTCTATGGCTACACCTTC.